The source of this T cell receptor (beta chain) is a study of spatial heterogeneity in lung cancer. For the study at large: Detection of beta-chain sequences consistently exceeded that of alpha-chain sequences. Tumor-region counts of TCR transcripts tracked strongly with a T cell module score from matched bulk RNA-seq.

Time point defined: sample taken at primary tumor resection. This clonotype was detected a few times. The antigen remains unidentified. Within a library made for alpha chains, this beta chain is off target, and its count is uninformative. Germline V gene lookup returns CDR1 SGHNT and CDR2 YYREEE (reference sequence). V lost 5 bases and J lost 2; bases outside the gene matches: 6. The CDR3 totals 15 residues. Unique molecular identifiers tagged every individual TCR cDNA molecule. TCRdb analysed the 5' RACE reads with MiXCR anew, one entry per CDR3 protein. Of about 7,900 distinct CDR3 sequences in the sample, less than 9% are singletons; the top ten hold about a sixth. Study findings and constraints: It was found that expanded intratumoral alpha and beta TCR counts tracked tumor mutation counts.

The gene calls are TRBV5-4 and TRBJ1-3; 8 bases map to TRBD1. Here the sequenced sample was lung tumor tissue, taken at surgery. The TCR originated in a female donor with early-stage non-small cell lung cancer. The CDR3 spells CASRHSDRAGNTIYF. The DNA of the CDR3 is TGTGCCAGCAGACACTCGGACAGGGCTGGAAACACCATATATTTT.